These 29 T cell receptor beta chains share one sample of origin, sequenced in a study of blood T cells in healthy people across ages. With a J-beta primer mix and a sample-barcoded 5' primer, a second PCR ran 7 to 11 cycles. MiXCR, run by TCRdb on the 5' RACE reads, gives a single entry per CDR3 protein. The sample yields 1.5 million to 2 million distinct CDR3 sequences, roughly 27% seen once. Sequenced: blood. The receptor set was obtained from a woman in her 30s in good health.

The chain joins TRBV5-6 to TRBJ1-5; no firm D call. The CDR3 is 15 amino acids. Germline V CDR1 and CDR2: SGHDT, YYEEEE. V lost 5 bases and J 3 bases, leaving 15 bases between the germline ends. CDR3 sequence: CASSIGPTHNQPQHF. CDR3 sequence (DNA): TGTGCCAGCAGTATCGGGCCGACGCACAATCAGCCCCAGCATTTT. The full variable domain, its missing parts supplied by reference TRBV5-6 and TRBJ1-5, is DAGVTQSPTHLIKTRGQQVTLRCSPKSGHDTVSWYQQALGQGPQFIFQYYEEEERQRGNFPDRFSGHQFPNYSSELNVNALLLGDSALYLCASSIGPTHNQPQHFGDGTRLSIL.

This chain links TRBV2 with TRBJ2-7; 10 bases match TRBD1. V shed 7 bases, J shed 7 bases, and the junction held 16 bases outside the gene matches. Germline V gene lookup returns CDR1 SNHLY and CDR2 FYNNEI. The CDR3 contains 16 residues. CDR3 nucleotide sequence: TGTGCCAGCAATTGGTGGGACAGGGGCGAATCGTGGGAGCAGTACTTC. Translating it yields CASNWWDRGESWEQYF.

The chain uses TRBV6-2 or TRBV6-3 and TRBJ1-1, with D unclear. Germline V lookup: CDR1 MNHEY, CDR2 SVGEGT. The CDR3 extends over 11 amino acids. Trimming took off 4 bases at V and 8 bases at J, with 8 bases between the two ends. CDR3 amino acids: CASSFPDEAFF. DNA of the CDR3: TGTGCCAGCAGTTTCCCGGACGAAGCTTTCTTT.

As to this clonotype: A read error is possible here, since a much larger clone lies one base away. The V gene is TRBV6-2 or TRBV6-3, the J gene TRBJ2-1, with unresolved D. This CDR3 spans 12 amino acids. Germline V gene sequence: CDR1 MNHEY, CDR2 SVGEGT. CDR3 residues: CASRTSYDEQFF. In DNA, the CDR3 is TGTGCCAGCAGGACATCCTACGATGAGCAGTTCTTC.

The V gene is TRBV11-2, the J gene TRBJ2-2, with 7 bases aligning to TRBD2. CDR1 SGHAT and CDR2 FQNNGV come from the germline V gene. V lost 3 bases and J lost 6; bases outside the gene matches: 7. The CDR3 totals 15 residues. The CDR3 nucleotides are TGTGCCAGCAGCTTGGGTCCTAGCGGCGCCGGGGAGCTGTTTTTT. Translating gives CASSLGPSGAGELFF.

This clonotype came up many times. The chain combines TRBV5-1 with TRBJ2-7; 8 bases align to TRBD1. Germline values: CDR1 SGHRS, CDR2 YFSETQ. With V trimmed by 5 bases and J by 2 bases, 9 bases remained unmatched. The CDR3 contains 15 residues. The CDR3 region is CASRSRQGLAYEQYF. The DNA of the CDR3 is TGCGCCAGCAGAAGTAGACAGGGGCTCGCCTACGAGCAGTACTTC.

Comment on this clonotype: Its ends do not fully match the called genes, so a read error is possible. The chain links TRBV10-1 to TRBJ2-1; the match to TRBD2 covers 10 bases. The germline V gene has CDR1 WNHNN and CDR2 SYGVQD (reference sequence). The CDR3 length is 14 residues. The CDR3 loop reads CASSLAGAYNKQFF. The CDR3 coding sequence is TGCGCCAGCAGTCTAGCGGGAGCCTACAATAAGCAGTTCTTC.

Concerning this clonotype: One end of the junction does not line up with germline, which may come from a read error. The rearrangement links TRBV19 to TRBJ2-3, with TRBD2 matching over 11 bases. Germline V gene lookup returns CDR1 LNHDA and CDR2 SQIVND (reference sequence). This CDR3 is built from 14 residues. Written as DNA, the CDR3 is TGTGCCAGCCAGACTAGCGGGGTCACAGATGCGCAGTATTTT. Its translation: CASQTSGVTDAQYF.

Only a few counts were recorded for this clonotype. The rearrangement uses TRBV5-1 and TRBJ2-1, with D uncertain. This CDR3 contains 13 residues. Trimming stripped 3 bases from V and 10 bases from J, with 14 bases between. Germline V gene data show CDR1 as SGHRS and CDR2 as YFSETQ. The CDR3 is CASSSDPFGEQFF. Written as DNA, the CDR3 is TGCGCCAGCAGCTCTGACCCTTTTGGCGAGCAGTTCTTC.

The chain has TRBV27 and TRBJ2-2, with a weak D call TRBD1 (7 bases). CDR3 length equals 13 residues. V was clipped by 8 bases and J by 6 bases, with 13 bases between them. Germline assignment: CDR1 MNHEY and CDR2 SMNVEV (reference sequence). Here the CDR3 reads CASRQGGAGELFF. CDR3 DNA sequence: TGTGCCAGCCGACAGGGAGGAGCCGGGGAGCTGTTTTTT.

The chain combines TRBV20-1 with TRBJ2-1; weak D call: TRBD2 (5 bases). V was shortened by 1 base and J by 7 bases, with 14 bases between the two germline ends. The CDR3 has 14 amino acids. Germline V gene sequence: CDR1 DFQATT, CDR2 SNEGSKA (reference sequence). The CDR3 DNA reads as TGCAGTGCTAGAGGGCTAGCTCGACGGAATGAGCAGTTCTTC. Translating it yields CSARGLARRNEQFF.

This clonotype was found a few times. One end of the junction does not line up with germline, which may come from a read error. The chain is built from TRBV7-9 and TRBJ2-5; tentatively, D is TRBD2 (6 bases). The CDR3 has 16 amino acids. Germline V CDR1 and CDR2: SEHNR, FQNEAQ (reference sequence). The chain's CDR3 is CASSLAAGAGEKTQYF. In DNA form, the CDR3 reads TGTGCCAGCAGCCTAGCTGCAGGAGCGGGCGAGAAGACCCAGTACTTC. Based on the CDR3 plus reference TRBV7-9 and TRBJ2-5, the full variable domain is DTGVSQNPRHKITKRGQNVTFRCDPISEHNRLYWYRQTLGQGPEFLTYFQNEAQLEKSRLLSDRFSAERPKGSFSTLEIQRTEQGDSAMYLCASSLAAGAGEKTQYFGPGTRLLVL.

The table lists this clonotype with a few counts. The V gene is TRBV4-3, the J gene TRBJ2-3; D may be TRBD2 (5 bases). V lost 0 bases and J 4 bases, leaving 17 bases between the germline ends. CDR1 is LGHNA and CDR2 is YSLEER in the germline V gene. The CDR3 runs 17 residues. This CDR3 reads CASSQDLPRGQADTQYF. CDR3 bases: TGCGCCAGCAGCCAAGATCTGCCGAGAGGGCAGGCAGATACGCAGTATTTT.

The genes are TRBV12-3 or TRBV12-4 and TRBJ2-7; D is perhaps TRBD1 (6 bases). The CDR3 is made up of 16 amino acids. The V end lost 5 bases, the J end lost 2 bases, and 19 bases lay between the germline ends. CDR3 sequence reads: CASSPRSRGSAYEQYF. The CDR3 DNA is TGTGCCAGCAGTCCGAGAAGCAGGGGATCCGCCTACGAGCAGTACTTC.

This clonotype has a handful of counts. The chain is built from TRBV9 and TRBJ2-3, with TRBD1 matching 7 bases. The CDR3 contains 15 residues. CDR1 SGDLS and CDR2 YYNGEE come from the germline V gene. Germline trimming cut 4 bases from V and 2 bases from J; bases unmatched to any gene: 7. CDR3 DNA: TGTGCCAGCAGCTCCACCGGGACAGCCACAGATACGCAGTATTTT. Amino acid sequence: CASSSTGTATDTQYF.

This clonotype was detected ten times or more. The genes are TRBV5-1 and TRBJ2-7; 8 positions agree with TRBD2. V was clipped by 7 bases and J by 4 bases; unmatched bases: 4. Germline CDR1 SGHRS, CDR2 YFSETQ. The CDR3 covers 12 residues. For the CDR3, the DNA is TGCGCCAGCTCGGGAGGGCCATACGAGCAGTACTTC. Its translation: CASSGGPYEQYF.

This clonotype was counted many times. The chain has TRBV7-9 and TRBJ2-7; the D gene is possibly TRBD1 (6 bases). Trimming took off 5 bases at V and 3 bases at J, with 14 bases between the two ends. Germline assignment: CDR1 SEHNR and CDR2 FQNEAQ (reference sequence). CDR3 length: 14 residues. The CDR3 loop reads CASSTATGGYEQYF. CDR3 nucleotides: TGTGCCAGCAGCACCGCGACAGGAGGCTACGAGCAGTACTTC.

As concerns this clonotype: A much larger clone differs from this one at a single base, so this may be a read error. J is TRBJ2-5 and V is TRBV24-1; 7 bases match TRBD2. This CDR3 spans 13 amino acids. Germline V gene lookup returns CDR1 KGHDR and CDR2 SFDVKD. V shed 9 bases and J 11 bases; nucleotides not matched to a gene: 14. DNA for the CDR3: TGTGCCACCGGGAGGGCGGACGACAATGAGCAGTACTTC. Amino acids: CATGRADDNEQYF.

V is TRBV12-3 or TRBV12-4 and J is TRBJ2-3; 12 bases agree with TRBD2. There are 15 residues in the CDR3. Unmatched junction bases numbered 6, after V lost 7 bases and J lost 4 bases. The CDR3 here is CASTELAGGADTQYF. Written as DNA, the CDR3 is TGTGCCAGCACCGAACTAGCGGGGGGCGCAGATACGCAGTATTTT.

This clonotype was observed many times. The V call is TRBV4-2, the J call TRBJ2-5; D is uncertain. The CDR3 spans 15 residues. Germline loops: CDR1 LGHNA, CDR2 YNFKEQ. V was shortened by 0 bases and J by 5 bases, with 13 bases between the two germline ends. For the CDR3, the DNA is TGTGCCAGCAGCCAAGATGGCCGGGCTAGGGAGACCCAGTACTTC. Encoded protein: CASSQDGRARETQYF.

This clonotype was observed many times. This chain's CDR3 is CSATPRVLAGGRETQYF. DNA of the CDR3: TGCAGTGCTACGCCCCGTGTTCTAGCGGGGGGCAGAGAGACCCAGTACTTC. The chain is built from TRBV20-1 and TRBJ2-5; 11 bases map to TRBD2. CDR1 and CDR2 (germline): DFQATT, SNEGSKA (reference sequence). Losses at the gene ends were 4 bases for V and 4 bases for J; bases not matched to a gene: 14. This CDR3 spans 17 amino acids.

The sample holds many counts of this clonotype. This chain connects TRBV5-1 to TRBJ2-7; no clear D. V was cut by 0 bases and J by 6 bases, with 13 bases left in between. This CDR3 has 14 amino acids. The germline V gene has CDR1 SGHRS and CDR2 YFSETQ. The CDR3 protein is CASSLEGGPREQYF. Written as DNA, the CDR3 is TGCGCCAGCAGCTTGGAGGGCGGACCCCGCGAGCAGTACTTC.

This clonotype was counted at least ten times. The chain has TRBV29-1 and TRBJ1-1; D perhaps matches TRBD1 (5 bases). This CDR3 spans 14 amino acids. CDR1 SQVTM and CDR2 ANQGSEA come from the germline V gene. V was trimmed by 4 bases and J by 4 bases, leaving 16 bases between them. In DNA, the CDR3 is TGCAGCGTTGTCCAGGGTAGTGGGGGCACTGAAGCTTTCTTT. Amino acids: CSVVQGSGGTEAFF.

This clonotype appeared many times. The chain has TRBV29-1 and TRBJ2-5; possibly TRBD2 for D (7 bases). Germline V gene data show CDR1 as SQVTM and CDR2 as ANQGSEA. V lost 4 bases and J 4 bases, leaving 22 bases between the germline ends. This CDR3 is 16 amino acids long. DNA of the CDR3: TGCAGCGTTGCTTTGGGAGGGGGAGCGTTCGCAGAGACCCAGTACTTC. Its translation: CSVALGGGAFAETQYF.

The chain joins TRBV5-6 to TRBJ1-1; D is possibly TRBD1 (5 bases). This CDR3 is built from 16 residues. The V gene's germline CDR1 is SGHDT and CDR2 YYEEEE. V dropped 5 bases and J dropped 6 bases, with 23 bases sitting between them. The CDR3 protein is CASRTGPGIGHPEAFF. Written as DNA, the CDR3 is TGTGCCAGCAGAACAGGACCGGGGATTGGGCACCCTGAAGCTTTCTTT. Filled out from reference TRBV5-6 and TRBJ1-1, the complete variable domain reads DAGVTQSPTHLIKTRGQQVTLRCSPKSGHDTVSWYQQALGQGPQFIFQYYEEEERQRGNFPDRFSGHQFPNYSSELNVNALLLGDSALYLCASRTGPGIGHPEAFFGQGTRLTVV.

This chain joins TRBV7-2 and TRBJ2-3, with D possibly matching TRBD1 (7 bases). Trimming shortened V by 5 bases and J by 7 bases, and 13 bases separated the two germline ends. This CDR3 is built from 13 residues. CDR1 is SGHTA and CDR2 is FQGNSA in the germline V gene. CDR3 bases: TGTGCCAGCAGCCAGGGGGGCCCGAATACGCAGTATTTT. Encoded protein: CASSQGGPNTQYF.

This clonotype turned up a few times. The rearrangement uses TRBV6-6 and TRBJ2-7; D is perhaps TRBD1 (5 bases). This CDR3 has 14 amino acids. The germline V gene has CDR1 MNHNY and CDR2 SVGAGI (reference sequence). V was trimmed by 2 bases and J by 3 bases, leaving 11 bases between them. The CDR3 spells CASSYADRYYEQYF. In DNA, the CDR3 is TGTGCCAGCAGTTACGCCGACAGATACTACGAGCAGTACTTC.

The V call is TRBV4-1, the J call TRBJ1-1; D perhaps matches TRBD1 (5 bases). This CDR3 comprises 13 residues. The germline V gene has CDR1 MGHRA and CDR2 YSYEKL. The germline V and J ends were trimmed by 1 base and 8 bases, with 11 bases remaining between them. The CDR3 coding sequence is TGCGCCAGCAGCCAAGCGGGGGGTAGCGAAGCTTTCTTT. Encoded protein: CASSQAGGSEAFF.

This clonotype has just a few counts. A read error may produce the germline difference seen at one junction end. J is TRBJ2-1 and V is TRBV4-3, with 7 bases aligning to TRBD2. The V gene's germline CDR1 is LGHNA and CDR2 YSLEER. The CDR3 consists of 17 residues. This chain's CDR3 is CASSQDSGYSSYNGQFF. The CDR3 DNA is TGCGCCAGCAGCCAAGATAGCGGGTACAGCTCCTACAATGGGCAGTTCTTC.